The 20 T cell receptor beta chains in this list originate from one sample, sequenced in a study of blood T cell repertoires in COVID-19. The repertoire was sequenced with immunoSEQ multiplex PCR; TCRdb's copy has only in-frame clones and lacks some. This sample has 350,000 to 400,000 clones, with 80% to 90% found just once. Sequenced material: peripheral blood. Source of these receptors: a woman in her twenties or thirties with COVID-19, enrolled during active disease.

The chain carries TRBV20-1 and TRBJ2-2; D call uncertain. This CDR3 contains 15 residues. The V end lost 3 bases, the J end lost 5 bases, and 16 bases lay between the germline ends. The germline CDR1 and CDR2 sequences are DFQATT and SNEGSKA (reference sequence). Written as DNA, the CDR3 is TGCAGTGCTAGTTCATTCCAGCTAGGAACCGGGGAGCTGTTTTTT. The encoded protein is CSASSFQLGTGELFF.

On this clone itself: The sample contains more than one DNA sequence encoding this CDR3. In DNA, the CDR3 is TGTGCCAGCAGCTTACTAGCGGGTCCCTACAATGAGCAGTTCTTC. It translates to CASSLLAGPYNEQFF. The chain has TRBV11-3 and TRBJ2-1; the match to TRBD2 covers 8 bases. The germline CDR1 and CDR2 sequences are SGHNT and YENEEA. The CDR3 has 15 residues. Trimming cost V 2 bases and J 2 bases; bases outside gene matches: 2.

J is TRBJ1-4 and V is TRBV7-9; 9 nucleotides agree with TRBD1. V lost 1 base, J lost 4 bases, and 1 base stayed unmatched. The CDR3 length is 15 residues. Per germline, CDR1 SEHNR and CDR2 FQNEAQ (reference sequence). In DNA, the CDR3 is TGTGCCAGCAGCTTAGGGGACAGGGATAATGAAAAACTGTTTTTT. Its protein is CASSLGDRDNEKLFF.

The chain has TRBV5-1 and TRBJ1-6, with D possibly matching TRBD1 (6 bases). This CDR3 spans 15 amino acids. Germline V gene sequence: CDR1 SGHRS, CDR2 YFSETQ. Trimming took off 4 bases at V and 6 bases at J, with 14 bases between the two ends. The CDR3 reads CASSGGGARNSPLHF. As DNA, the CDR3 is TGCGCCAGCAGCGGCGGGGGGGCGCGTAATTCACCCCTCCACTTT.

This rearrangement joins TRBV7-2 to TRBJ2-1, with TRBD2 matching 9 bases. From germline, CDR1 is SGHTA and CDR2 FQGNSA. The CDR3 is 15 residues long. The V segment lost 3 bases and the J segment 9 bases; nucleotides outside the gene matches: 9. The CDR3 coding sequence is TGTGCCAGCAGCTTTACCGGTGCGGGGGGGGCTGAGCAGTTCTTC. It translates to CASSFTGAGGAEQFF.

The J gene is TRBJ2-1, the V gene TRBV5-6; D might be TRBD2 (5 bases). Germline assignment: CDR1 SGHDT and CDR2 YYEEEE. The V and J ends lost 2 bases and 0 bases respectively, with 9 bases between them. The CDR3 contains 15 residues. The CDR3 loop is CASSFDYSSYNEQFF. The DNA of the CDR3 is TGTGCCAGCAGCTTTGACTATAGCTCCTACAATGAGCAGTTCTTC.

The CDR3 reads CASSWTANTGELFF. In nucleotides, the CDR3 is TGTGCCAGCAGCTGGACTGCAAACACCGGGGAGCTGTTTTTT. The chain has TRBV5-5 and TRBJ2-2; the D gene is possibly TRBD2 (5 bases). The CDR3 contains 14 residues. The ends were cut back, 3 bases at V and 2 bases at J, with 8 bases in the middle. Germline V gene data show CDR1 as SGHKS and CDR2 as YYEKEE (reference sequence). Full variable domain (outside the CDR3, taken from reference TRBV5-5 and TRBJ2-2): DAGVTQSPTHLIKTRGQQVTLRCSPISGHKSVSWYQQVLGQGPQFIFQYYEKEERGRGNFPDRFSARQFPNYSSELNVNALLLGDSALYLCASSWTANTGELFFGEGSRLTVL.

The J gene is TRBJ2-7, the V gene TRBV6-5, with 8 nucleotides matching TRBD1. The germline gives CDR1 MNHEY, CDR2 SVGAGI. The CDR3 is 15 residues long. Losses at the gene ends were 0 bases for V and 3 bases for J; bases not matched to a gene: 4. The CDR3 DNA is TGTGCCAGCAGTTACTCGGGACAGGCCAGCTACGAGCAGTACGTC. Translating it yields CASSYSGQASYEQYV.

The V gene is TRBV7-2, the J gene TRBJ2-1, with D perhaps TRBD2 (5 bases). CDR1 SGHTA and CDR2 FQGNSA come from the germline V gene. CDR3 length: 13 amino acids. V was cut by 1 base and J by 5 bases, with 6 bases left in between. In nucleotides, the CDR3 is TGTGCCAGCAGCTTAGACGGGAACAATGAGCAGTTCTTC. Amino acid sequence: CASSLDGNNEQFF. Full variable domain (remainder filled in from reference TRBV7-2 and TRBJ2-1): GAGVSQSPSNKVTEKGKDVELRCDPISGHTALYWYRQSLGQGLEFLIYFQGNSAPDKSGLPSDRFSAERTGGSVSTLTIQRTQQEDSAVYLCASSLDGNNEQFFGPGTRLTVL.

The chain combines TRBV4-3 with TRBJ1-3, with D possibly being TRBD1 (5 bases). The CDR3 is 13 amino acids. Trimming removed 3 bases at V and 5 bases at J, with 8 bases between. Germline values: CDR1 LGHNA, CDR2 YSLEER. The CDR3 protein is CASSQLDRNTIYF. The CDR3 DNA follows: TGCGCCAGCAGCCAGTTGGACAGAAACACCATATATTTT.

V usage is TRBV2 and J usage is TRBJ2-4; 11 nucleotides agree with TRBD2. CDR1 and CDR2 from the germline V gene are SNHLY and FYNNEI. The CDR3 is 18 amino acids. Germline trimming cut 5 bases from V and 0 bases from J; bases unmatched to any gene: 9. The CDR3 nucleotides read TGTGCCAGCAGTCCGACTAGCGGGACCCTTCTAGCCAAAAACATTCAGTACTTC. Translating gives CASSPTSGTLLAKNIQYF.

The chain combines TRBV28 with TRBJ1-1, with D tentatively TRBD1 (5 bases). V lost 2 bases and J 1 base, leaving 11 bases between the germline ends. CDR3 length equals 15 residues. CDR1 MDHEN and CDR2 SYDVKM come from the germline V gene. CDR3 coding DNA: TGTGCCAGCAGTTTAAATCTTGACAGGAACACTGAAGCTTTCTTT. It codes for CASSLNLDRNTEAFF.

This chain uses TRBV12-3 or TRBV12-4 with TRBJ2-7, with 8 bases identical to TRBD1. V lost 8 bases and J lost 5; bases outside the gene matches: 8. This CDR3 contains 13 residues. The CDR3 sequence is CASGVGTGNEQYF. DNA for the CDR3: TGTGCCAGCGGCGTAGGGACAGGAAACGAGCAGTACTTC.

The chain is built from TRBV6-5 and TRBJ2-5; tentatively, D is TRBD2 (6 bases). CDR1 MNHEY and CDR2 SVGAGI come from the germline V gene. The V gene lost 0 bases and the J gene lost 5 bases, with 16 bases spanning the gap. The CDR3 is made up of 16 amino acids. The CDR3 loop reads CASSYSRWGVQETQYF. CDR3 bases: TGTGCCAGCAGTTACTCGAGGTGGGGGGTGCAGGAGACCCAGTACTTC.

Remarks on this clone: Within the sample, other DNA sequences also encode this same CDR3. The CDR3 coding sequence is TGTGCCAGCAGTTACCTAGCGGGAGGGCCGGGGGAGCAGTACGTC. It is translated as CASSYLAGGPGEQYV. The chain combines TRBV6-2 or TRBV6-3 with TRBJ2-7; 12 bases are shared with TRBD2. The CDR3 spans 15 residues. CDR1 is MNHEY, CDR2 SVGEGT, per germline. J lost 7 bases, V lost 2 bases, and 6 bases had no gene match.

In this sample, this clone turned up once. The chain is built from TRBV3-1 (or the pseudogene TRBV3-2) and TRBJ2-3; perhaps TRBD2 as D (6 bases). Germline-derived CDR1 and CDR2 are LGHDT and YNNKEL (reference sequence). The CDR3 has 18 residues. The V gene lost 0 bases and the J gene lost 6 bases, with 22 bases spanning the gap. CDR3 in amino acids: CASSQEERSRGIWDTQYF. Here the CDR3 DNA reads TGTGCCAGCAGCCAAGAAGAAAGGTCACGGGGGATCTGGGATACGCAGTATTTT.

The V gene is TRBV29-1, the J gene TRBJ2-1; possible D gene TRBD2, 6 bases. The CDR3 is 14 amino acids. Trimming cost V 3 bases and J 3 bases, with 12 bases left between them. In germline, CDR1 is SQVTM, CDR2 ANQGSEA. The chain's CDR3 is CSVEGGTGYNEQFF. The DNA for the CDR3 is TGCAGCGTTGAGGGCGGGACCGGCTACAATGAGCAGTTCTTC.

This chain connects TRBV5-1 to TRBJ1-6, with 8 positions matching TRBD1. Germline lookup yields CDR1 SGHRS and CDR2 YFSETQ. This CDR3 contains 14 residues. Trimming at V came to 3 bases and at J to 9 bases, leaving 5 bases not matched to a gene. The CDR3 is CASSSTGGGSPLHF. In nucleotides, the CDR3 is TGCGCCAGCAGCTCAACAGGGGGGGGTTCACCCCTCCACTTT.

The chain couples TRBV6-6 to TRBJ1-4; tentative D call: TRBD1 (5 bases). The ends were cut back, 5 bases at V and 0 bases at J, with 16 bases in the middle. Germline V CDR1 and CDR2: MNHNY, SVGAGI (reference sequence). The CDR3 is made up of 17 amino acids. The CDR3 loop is CASSPMRQITTNEKLFF. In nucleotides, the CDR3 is TGTGCCAGCAGTCCCATGAGACAGATAACAACTAATGAAAAACTGTTTTTT.

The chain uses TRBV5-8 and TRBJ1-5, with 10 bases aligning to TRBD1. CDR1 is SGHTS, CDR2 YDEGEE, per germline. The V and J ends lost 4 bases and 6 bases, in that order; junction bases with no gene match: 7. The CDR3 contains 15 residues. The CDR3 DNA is TGTGCCAGCAGCATAGGGACAGGGGACGGTCAGCCCCAGCATTTT. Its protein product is CASSIGTGDGQPQHF. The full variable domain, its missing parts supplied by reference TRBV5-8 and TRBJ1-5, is EAGVTQSPTHLIKTRGQQATLRCSPISGHTSVYWYQQALGLGLQFLLWYDEGEERNRGNFPPRFSGRQFPNYSSELNVNALELEDSALYLCASSIGTGDGQPQHFGDGTRLSIL.